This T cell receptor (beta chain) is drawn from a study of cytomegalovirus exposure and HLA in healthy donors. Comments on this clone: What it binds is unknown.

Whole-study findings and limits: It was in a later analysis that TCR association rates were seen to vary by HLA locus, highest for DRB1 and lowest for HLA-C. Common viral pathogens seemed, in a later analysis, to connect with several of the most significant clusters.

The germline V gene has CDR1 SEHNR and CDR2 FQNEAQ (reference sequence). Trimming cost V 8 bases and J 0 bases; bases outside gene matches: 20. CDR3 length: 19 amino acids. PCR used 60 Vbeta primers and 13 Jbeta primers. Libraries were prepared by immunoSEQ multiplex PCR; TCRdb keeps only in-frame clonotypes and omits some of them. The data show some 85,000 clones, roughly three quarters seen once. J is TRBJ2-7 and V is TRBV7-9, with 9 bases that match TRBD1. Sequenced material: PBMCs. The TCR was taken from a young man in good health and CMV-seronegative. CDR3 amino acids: CASDEGQGLAYSNSYEQYF. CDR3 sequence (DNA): TGTGCCAGCGACGAAGGACAGGGGCTCGCATATTCAAACTCCTACGAGCAGTACTTC.